One and the same sample provided the 21 T cell receptor beta chains below, sequenced in a study of blood T cells in healthy people across ages. With a J-beta primer mix and a sample-barcoded 5' primer, a second PCR ran 7 to 11 cycles. TCRdb re-derived calls from the 5' RACE reads in MiXCR, one entry per CDR3 protein. The sample records roughly 1.6 million distinct CDR3 sequences, 34% being singletons. Sequencing input: blood. The receptors stem from a woman aged 25 to 39 in good health.

In DNA, the CDR3 is TGCAGCGCTTCACCGACCAATCTAACAGATACGCAGTATTTT. Translated, it gives CSASPTNLTDTQYF. This chain joins TRBV29-1 and TRBJ2-3; D gene ambiguous. Trimming cost V 7 bases and J 3 bases, with 17 bases left between them. Germline V gene sequence: CDR1 SQVTM, CDR2 ANQGSEA. This CDR3 spans 14 amino acids.

This clonotype has only a few counts. This chain joins TRBV29-1 and TRBJ1-1; maybe TRBD1 (5 bases). The CDR3 loop spans 11 amino acids. The germline gives CDR1 SQVTM, CDR2 ANQGSEA. The CDR3 loop is CRGDGNTEAFF. In DNA form, the CDR3 reads TGCAGAGGGGATGGGAACACTGAAGCTTTCTTT.

This chain links TRBV28 with TRBJ2-7; a possible D gene is TRBD1 (6 bases). The germline V gene encodes CDR1 MDHEN and CDR2 SYDVKM. V was cut by 5 bases and J by 3 bases, with 17 bases left in between. CDR3 length: 15 residues. The CDR3 loop is CASSLGTSPGYEQYF. The CDR3 region has the DNA TGTGCCAGCAGTCTAGGGACATCCCCTGGCTACGAGCAGTACTTC.

This clonotype was seen more than once but under ten times. The chain uses TRBV12-3 or TRBV12-4 and TRBJ2-3; D might be TRBD1 (5 bases). The CDR3 is made up of 13 amino acids. Trimming stripped 4 bases from V and 2 bases from J, with 7 bases between. CDR3 bases: TGTGCCAGCAGTTGGACACCCACAGATACGCAGTATTTT. Residues: CASSWTPTDTQYF.

The chain links TRBV28 to TRBJ2-5; 7 positions agree with TRBD1. Matching the DNA end better, TRBJ2-7 makes the J call doubtful. The CDR3 spans 12 residues. Germline CDR1 MDHEN, CDR2 SYDVKM. The chain's CDR3 is CASTDRDSEQYF. CDR3 sequence (DNA): TGTGCCAGCACCGACCGGGACAGCGAGCAGTACTTC.

With respect to this clonotype: Relative to the germline gene, one junction end is altered; a read error may explain this. The rearrangement uses TRBV28 and TRBJ1-2, with D maybe TRBD1 (5 bases). CDR3 length: 12 residues. Per germline, CDR1 MDHEN and CDR2 SYDVKM. The CDR3 loop is CATQPGNYDYTF. CDR3 in DNA: TGTGCCACCCAGCCAGGGAACTATGACTACACCTTC.

For this clonotype: One junction end disagrees with the germline gene, perhaps due to a read error. The chain employs TRBV12-3 or TRBV12-4 and TRBJ2-1; the match to TRBD2 covers 8 bases. The CDR3 is 18 amino acids. The CDR3 loop is CASSSGVAGRSSYNKQFF. The CDR3 DNA reads as TGTGCCAGCAGTTCCGGGGTAGCGGGGCGGAGCTCCTACAATAAGCAGTTCTTC.

The sample holds a few counts of this clonotype. The gene calls are TRBV5-4 and TRBJ2-7; 11 positions agree with TRBD2. This CDR3 region has 15 residues. J lost 1 base, V lost 5 bases, and 5 bases had no gene match. Germline CDR1 is SGHNT and CDR2 is YYREEE (reference sequence). The CDR3 reads CASSTTSGGSYEQYF. The DNA of the CDR3 is TGTGCCAGCAGTACCACTAGCGGGGGATCCTACGAGCAGTACTTC.

This clonotype showed up just a few times. The chain recombines TRBV27 with TRBJ2-1, with D possibly matching TRBD1 (6 bases). Germline V CDR1 and CDR2: MNHEY, SMNVEV (reference sequence). V was cut by 3 bases and J by 8 bases, with 20 bases left in between. The CDR3 consists of 16 residues. Written as DNA, the CDR3 is TGTGCCAGCAGTTTGGGGGCGCAGGGGCTTATCCATGAGCAGTTCTTC. Translating it yields CASSLGAQGLIHEQFF.

At least ten counts were recorded for this clonotype. The chain couples TRBV29-1 to TRBJ1-2, with unresolved D. V lost 6 bases to trimming and J lost 8 bases, with 13 bases between them. The CDR3 spans 11 residues. CDR1 and CDR2 from the germline V gene are SQVTM and ANQGSEA. The CDR3: CSVWTLAGYTF. CDR3 DNA: TGCAGCGTGTGGACCCTTGCAGGCTACACCTTC.

The chain carries TRBV28 and TRBJ2-7, with 10 bases fitting TRBD1. This CDR3 is 18 amino acids long. V gave up 8 bases and J gave up 1 base; unmatched junction bases: 17. Germline values: CDR1 MDHEN, CDR2 SYDVKM. CDR3 bases: TGTGCCAGCCTTGGCGGGGGACAGGGGTTTCGGAGGTCCTACGAGCAGTACTTC. The encoded protein is CASLGGGQGFRRSYEQYF.

This clonotype has just a few counts. This rearrangement joins TRBV20-1 to TRBJ1-5; possibly TRBD1 for D (5 bases). The CDR3 contains 15 residues. Deletions cut 1 base from V and 0 bases from J, with 10 bases between. Germline loops: CDR1 DFQATT, CDR2 SNEGSKA (reference sequence). CDR3 DNA: TGCAGTGCTAGAGCCAGGGTCTATAGCAATCAGCCCCAGCATTTT. Residues: CSARARVYSNQPQHF.

This chain uses TRBV11-2 with TRBJ2-2, with TRBD1 matching over 9 bases. Trimming took 4 bases from V and 6 from J; bases not matched to a gene: 9. The CDR3 is 16 residues long. Per germline, CDR1 SGHAT and CDR2 FQNNGV. CDR3 residues: CASSSSPGQGAGELFF. CDR3 DNA: TGTGCCAGCAGCTCATCACCGGGACAGGGAGCCGGGGAGCTGTTTTTT.

In DNA, the CDR3 is TGCAGTGCTAGAGATCCTTGGAGGGCCGTCACGAATGAGCAGTTCTTC. This gives the protein CSARDPWRAVTNEQFF. This chain joins TRBV20-1 and TRBJ2-1; D perhaps matches TRBD2 (6 bases). This CDR3 spans 16 amino acids. The germline gives CDR1 DFQATT, CDR2 SNEGSKA (reference sequence). Trimming took 0 bases from V and 7 from J, leaving 19 bases between them.

This clonotype was observed a few times. The V and J genes are TRBV5-1 and TRBJ2-3, with 7 positions matching TRBD2. Per germline, CDR1 SGHRS and CDR2 YFSETQ. The CDR3 sequence is 14 residues long. V lost 4 bases and J lost 2; bases outside the gene matches: 4. The CDR3 spells CASSTGTNTDTQYF. The CDR3 coding sequence is TGCGCCAGCAGCACCGGGACTAACACAGATACGCAGTATTTT.

The chain combines TRBV5-6 with TRBJ1-1, with TRBD1 identical over 7 bases. CDR3 length equals 14 residues. CDR1 is SGHDT and CDR2 is YYEEEE in the germline V gene. V was clipped by 4 bases and J by 0 bases; unmatched bases: 3. Here the CDR3 reads CASSRGQMNTEAFF. The CDR3 coding sequence is TGTGCCAGCAGCCGGGGACAGATGAACACTGAAGCTTTCTTT.

This chain links TRBV29-1 with TRBJ2-5, with D possibly matching TRBD2 (5 bases). The DNA matches TRBJ2-7 better at its end, which makes the J call doubtful. Germline lookup yields CDR1 SQVTM and CDR2 ANQGSEA. CDR3 size: 14 residues. The CDR3 region is CSVESERSNHEQYF. The CDR3 DNA is TGCAGCGTTGAATCGGAGCGGAGCAACCACGAGCAGTACTTC.

Details on this clonotype: The junction does not match germline at one end; this may be a read error. The chain recombines TRBV4-1 with TRBJ2-2; the match to TRBD2 covers 9 bases. This CDR3 is 18 amino acids long. Looked up from germline, CDR1 is MGHRA and CDR2 is YSYEKL. This CDR3 is CANSQDRWLAGQSGELFF. CDR3 nucleotide sequence: TGCGCCAACAGCCAAGATAGATGGCTAGCGGGGCAGTCCGGGGAGCTGTTTTTT.

The J gene is TRBJ1-4, the V gene TRBV28; maybe TRBD1 (6 bases). Trimming stripped 4 bases from V and 6 bases from J, with 12 bases between. Germline loops: CDR1 MDHEN, CDR2 SYDVKM. This CDR3 comprises 14 residues. This CDR3 is CASSSDSLDEKLFF. The CDR3 nucleotides are TGTGCCAGCAGTTCGGACAGCTTAGATGAAAAACTGTTTTTT.

The genes are TRBV6-1 and TRBJ2-1, with D maybe TRBD2 (5 bases). CDR1 is MNHNS, CDR2 SASEGT, per germline. V was cut by 8 bases and J by 10 bases, with 15 bases left in between. The CDR3 has 12 amino acids. This CDR3 is CASCEGQGEQFF. As DNA, the CDR3 is TGTGCCAGCTGCGAGGGTCAAGGGGAGCAGTTCTTC.

For this clonotype: One end of the junction fails to match germline, which may point to a read error. DNA of the CDR3: TGCAGTGTTAGATGGGGGACAGGGGGAGAGACCCAGTACTTC. It codes for CSVRWGTGGETQYF. The genes are TRBV20-1 and TRBJ2-5, with 11 nucleotides matching TRBD1. This CDR3 contains 14 residues. Germline loops: CDR1 DFQATT, CDR2 SNEGSKA (reference sequence).